This TCR beta chain was sequenced during a study of CD4 T cells in relation to SARS-CoV-2 and coronaviruses. Method: immunoSEQ multiplex PCR; TCRdb's copy keeps in-frame clones and lacks some. The sample includes roughly 20,000 clones, about three fifths of them seen just once. The germline CDR1 and CDR2 sequences are MNHEY and SVGEGT. The V end lost 4 bases, the J end lost 0 bases, and 9 bases lay between the germline ends. CDR3 size: 14 residues. This clone is a singleton in its sample. Its target is unknown. Before the COVID-19 pandemic, during about 2011-2019, CD4+ T cells were taken from unexposed donors. CD4+ T cells were isolated from the cells after more than nine days of culture. Cells permitting, SARS-CoV-2 S/N and four cold-coronavirus spikes were tested on unexposed-donor CD4+ T cells.

The TCR was taken from a human donor in good health. The rearrangement joins TRBV6-2 or TRBV6-3 to TRBJ1-1; D gene unclear. The source material was CD4+ T cells from PBMCs, cultured in vitro. The chain's CDR3 is CASSFDGMNTEAFF. CDR3 DNA: TGTGCCAGCAGTTTTGACGGAATGAACACTGAAGCTTTCTTT.